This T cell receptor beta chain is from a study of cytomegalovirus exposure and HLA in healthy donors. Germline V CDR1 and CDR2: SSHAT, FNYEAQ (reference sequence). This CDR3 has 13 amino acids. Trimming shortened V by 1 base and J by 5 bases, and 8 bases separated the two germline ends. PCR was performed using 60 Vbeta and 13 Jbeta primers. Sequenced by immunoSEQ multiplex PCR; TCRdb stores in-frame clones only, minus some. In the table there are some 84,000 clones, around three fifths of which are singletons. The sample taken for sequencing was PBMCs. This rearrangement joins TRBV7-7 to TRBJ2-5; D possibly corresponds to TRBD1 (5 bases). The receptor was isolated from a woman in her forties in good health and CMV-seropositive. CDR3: CASSLDRSETQYF. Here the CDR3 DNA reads TGTGCCAGCAGCTTAGACAGGTCGGAGACCCAGTACTTC.